The clone carrying this T cell receptor beta chain was counted between two and nine times. Its matching antigen is unknown. TCRbeta library preparation incorporated unique molecular identifiers. Each CDR3 protein is one row after TCRdb ran MiXCR on the PCR reads. Of around 450,000 distinct CDR3 sequences listed, roughly 16% are singletons. The CDR3 spans 13 residues. V was pared by 5 bases and J by 6 bases, with 3 bases of the junction left unmatched. This sample is part of a study of T-cell reconstitution after alpha-beta-depleted transplantation in children. Whole-study results and caveats: Newly generated T cells supplied most T-cell counts and diversity one year post-transplant. Certain patients had high TCRbeta diversity at day 60, and it came from recipient T cells and thymic progenitors that survived. Reports say that about two months after transplant, the alpha-beta T cells came out of several hundred graft clones that had expanded.

The clonotype comes from a boy in the first two years of life who had a stem cell transplant for Wiskott-Aldrich syndrome, so the T cells may come from the graft donor. This sample comprised PBMCs, mostly from graft donor cells, obtained 360 days after TCRalphabeta/CD19-depleted stem cell transplant. The genes are TRBV12-3 or TRBV12-4 and TRBJ2-1; TRBD2 matches 8 bases. The CDR3 loop reads CASSPTSGNEQFF. CDR3 bases: TGTGCCAGCAGTCCCACTAGCGGCAATGAGCAGTTCTTC.